The 5 T cell receptor beta chains listed next were all sequenced from one sample in a study of blood T cells in healthy people across ages. Next came a second PCR, run for about 7 to 12 cycles, which used a sample-barcoded 5' primer along with a J-beta primer mix. Via MiXCR, TCRdb re-called the 5' RACE reads, giving one row per CDR3 protein. The table records about 1.1 million distinct CDR3 sequences, roughly two fifths of them present only once. The material sequenced was blood. The receptors shown here come from a young man in good health.

This clonotype was counted between two and nine times. J is TRBJ2-3 and V is TRBV20-1; 11 positions agree with TRBD2. This CDR3 contains 16 residues. Trimming at V came to 5 bases and at J to 3 bases, leaving 10 bases not matched to a gene. Per the germline V gene, CDR1 is DFQATT and CDR2 is SNEGSKA (reference sequence). The CDR3 region has the DNA TGCAGTGCTGCGACTAGCGGGGAAAGGTGGACAGATACGCAGTATTTT. It codes for CSAATSGERWTDTQYF.

V and J are TRBV12-3 or TRBV12-4 and TRBJ1-5, with TRBD1 matching over 9 bases. This CDR3 region has 14 residues. The junction had 3 bases not matched to a gene; V was cut back by 4 bases and J by 5 bases. Here the CDR3 DNA reads TGTGCCAGCAGTTGGGGGGACAGGGATCAGCCCCAGCATTTT. Its protein is CASSWGDRDQPQHF.

V and J are TRBV6-6 and TRBJ1-5; D call uncertain. CDR1 MNHNY and CDR2 SVGAGI come from the germline V gene (reference sequence). This CDR3 has 15 amino acids. Between the trimmed V and J ends, which lost 6 bases and 3 bases, there was a span of 15 bases. The CDR3 DNA sequence: TGTGCCAGCAGCCCCCCAGGCGCGCCCAATCAGCCCCAGCATTTT. As protein: CASSPPGAPNQPQHF.

Comments on this clonotype: The germline gene is not matched at one end of the junction; a read error may be the cause. The chain couples TRBV10-3 to TRBJ1-6; TRBD1 matches at 7 bases. Germline V gene data show CDR1 as ENHRY and CDR2 as SYGVKD. The length of the CDR3 is 16 residues. The CDR3 coding sequence is TGTGCCATCAGTAAAACCCCAGGGGGTCTAAGCTCACTCCTCCACTTT. This gives the protein CAISKTPGGLSSLLHF.

This clonotype turned up a few times. V usage is TRBV12-3 or TRBV12-4 and J usage is TRBJ1-1, with 8 bases aligning to TRBD1. There are 15 residues in the CDR3. Trimming cost V 0 bases and J 2 bases; bases outside gene matches: 2. The CDR3 nucleotides read TGTGCCAGCAGTTTAGCGACAGGGGCAAACACTGAAGCTTTCTTT. Protein: CASSLATGANTEAFF.